A selection of T cell receptor beta chains follows, all from one sample in a study of blood T cell dynamics during melanoma immunotherapy. The repertoire was sequenced with immunoSEQ multiplex PCR; TCRdb's copy has only in-frame clones and lacks some. The sample includes about 11,000 clones, roughly 88% of them seen just once. Sequencing used blood, obtained from a patient treated with checkpoint blockade. The receptors were sampled from a human donor with melanoma. CDR3s include the opening cysteine and the closing phenylalanine or tryptophan. A D gene is named only where the DNA matches it firmly. For some rows the clone size is stated as once, few or many, or as a class when expanded; others skip it.

clone size,J gene,V gene,D gene,CDR3 DNA,CDR3 protein
.,TRBJ2-7,TRBV28,TRBD1,TGTGCCAGCAGTTTGCAAGGACAGGGGGCCTACGAGCAGTACTTC,CASSLQGQGAYEQYF
.,TRBJ2-6,TRBV27,TRBD1,TGTGCCAGCAGTTTTGACAGGGGGCCTCCCTCTGGGGCCAACGTCCTGACTTTC,CASSFDRGPPSGANVLTF
.,TRBJ1-1,TRBV4-2,.,TGTGCCAGCAGCCAAGAGCAGAGCAAATACACTGAAGCTTTCTTT,CASSQEQSKYTEAFF
.,TRBJ2-1,TRBV2,.,TGTGCCAGCAGTGAAGGGGGGTTCTCCTACAATGAGCAGTTCTTC,CASSEGGFSYNEQFF
.,TRBJ2-3,TRBV7-7,TRBD2,TGTGCCAGCAGCTTAGCGGGGGGGACAGATACGCAGTATTTT,CASSLAGGTDTQYF
once,TRBJ1-1,TRBV7-6,.,TGTGCCAGCAGCTTGGGGGGCGTAGGGACTGAAGCTTTCTTT,CASSLGGVGTEAFF
.,TRBJ1-2,TRBV7-2,.,TGTGCCAGCACTGCATATGGGAACTATGGCTACACCTTC,CASTAYGNYGYTF
once,TRBJ1-5,TRBV11-2,TRBD1,TGTGCCAGCAGCCGCCAGGGGGACCAGCCCCAGCATTTT,CASSRQGDQPQHF
.,TRBJ2-7,TRBV6-6,TRBD1,TGTGCCAGCAGCATGACAGGGAACGAGCAGTACTTC,CASSMTGNEQYF
.,TRBJ1-5,TRBV18,.,TGTGCCAGCTCACCTAATCCCCGGGGGGCCGAACAGCCCCAGCATTTT,CASSPNPRGAEQPQHF
.,TRBJ1-5,TRBV19,.,TGTGCCAGTAGTACGAACCCGGGACGGAAAGTGTTGAGCAATCAGCCCCAGCATTTT,CASSTNPGRKVLSNQPQHF